Listed below are T cell receptor beta chains from one sample, sequenced in a study of cytomegalovirus exposure and HLA in healthy donors. This table comes from immunoSEQ multiplex PCR, and its TCRdb copy is limited to in-frame clones, with some not included. Counted here are about 85,000 clones, 80% occurring once; the ten biggest clones make up less than 40%. Sequenced sample: PBMCs. Every receptor here comes from a man aged 50 or older in good health and CMV-seropositive. Each CDR3 is given with its conserved first and last residue. Fields, in order: J gene, CDR3 length, clone size, V gene, D gene, CDR3 protein, CDR3 DNA. D genes are given only for firm matches. Clone size appears in some rows only: once, few, many, or a class for an expanded clone.

>TRBJ2-3|17|once|TRBV6-1|TRBD2
CASSEAGASGGTDTQYF
TGTGCCAGCAGTGAAGCGGGGGCTAGCGGGGGCACAGATACGCAGTATTTT
>TRBJ2-7|12|once|TRBV10-3|-
CAISSLSDEQYF
TGTGCCATCAGCTCCCTTAGCGACGAGCAGTACTTC
>TRBJ2-2|17|once|TRBV5-1|TRBD2
CASSLGLAGGKTGELFF
TGCGCCAGCAGCTTGGGACTAGCGGGGGGGAAAACCGGGGAGCTGTTTTTT
>TRBJ2-7|14|-|TRBV5-1|-
CASSLETVSYEQYF
TGCGCCAGCAGCTTGGAGACAGTCTCCTACGAGCAGTACTTC
>TRBJ2-1|12|-|TRBV5-1|-
CASSLLNDEQFF
TGCGCCAGCAGCCTACTAAACGATGAGCAGTTCTTC
>TRBJ1-1|14|-|TRBV11-2|-
CASSLDIGGTEAFF
TGTGCCAGCAGCTTAGATATAGGAGGAACTGAAGCTTTCTTT
>TRBJ2-7|14|-|TRBV18|-
CASSPGGNSYEQYF
TGTGCCAGCTCACCGGGAGGCAACTCCTACGAGCAGTACTTC
>TRBJ1-2|11|-|TRBV30|-
CAWTGDYGYTF
TGTGCCTGGACCGGGGACTATGGCTACACCTTC
>TRBJ1-1|14|-|TRBV6-6|-
CASSLRGEDTEAFF
TGTGCCAGCAGCCTACGGGGGGAGGACACTGAAGCTTTCTTT
>TRBJ2-5|14|-|TRBV5-4|TRBD1
CASSLQGSRETQYF
TGTGCCAGCAGCCTACAGGGGTCAAGGGAGACCCAGTACTTC
>TRBJ2-7|13|once|TRBV4-2|-
CASSQDNRNEQYF
TGTGCCAGCAGCCAAGATAACAGGAACGAGCAGTACTTC
>TRBJ2-7|14|-|TRBV11-2|-
CASSPIGGGYEQYF
TGTGCCAGCAGCCCTATTGGGGGCGGTTACGAGCAGTACTTC
>TRBJ1-2|16|-|TRBV7-8|TRBD1
CASSRTRDRANYGYTF
TGTGCCAGCAGCCGTACCCGGGACAGAGCTAACTATGGCTACACCTTC
>TRBJ1-5|15|-|TRBV5-5|TRBD1
CASSPTGQGFQPQHF
TGTGCCAGCAGCCCAACTGGACAGGGGTTTCAGCCCCAGCATTTT
>TRBJ2-2|16|few|TRBV7-8|-
CASSPRGQGNTGELFF
TGTGCCAGCAGCCCGCGGGGGCAGGGAAACACCGGGGAGCTGTTTTTT
>TRBJ2-7|14|-|TRBV11-2|-
CASSLAETAGWQYF
TGTGCCAGCAGCTTAGCCGAGACAGCAGGGTGGCAGTACTTC
>TRBJ1-3|15|-|TRBV5-1|-
CASSYDWSSGNTIYF
TGCGCCAGCAGCTACGACTGGAGCTCTGGAAACACCATATATTTT
>TRBJ1-2|13|-|TRBV10-3|TRBD1
CAISGGDRYGYTF
TGTGCCATCAGTGGGGGGGACAGATATGGCTACACCTTC
>TRBJ1-2|14|-|TRBV10-3|-
CAISEPQSSAGYTF
TGTGCCATCAGTGAGCCCCAAAGCTCTGCCGGCTACACCTTC
>TRBJ2-7|15|-|TRBV4-1|-
CASSDPVAGWYEQYF
TGCGCCAGCAGCGACCCAGTGGCAGGGTGGTACGAGCAGTACTTC
>TRBJ2-3|19|-|TRBV11-2|TRBD2
CASSFQGLAGDEGTDTQYF
TGTGCCAGCAGCTTTCAGGGACTAGCGGGAGATGAAGGGACAGATACGCAGTATTTT
>TRBJ2-6|16|-|TRBV7-6|TRBD1
CASSTDRASGANVLTF
TGTGCCAGCAGCACCGACAGGGCTTCTGGGGCCAACGTCCTGACTTTC
>TRBJ2-1|16|-|TRBV27|TRBD2
CASTPGTSGSYNEQFF
TGTGCCAGCACCCCCGGGACTAGCGGCTCCTACAATGAGCAGTTCTTC
>TRBJ2-1|16|few|TRBV19|TRBD2
CASRPGLAGGYNEQFF
TGTGCCAGTAGACCGGGACTAGCGGGAGGGTACAATGAGCAGTTCTTC
>TRBJ2-1|18|-|TRBV5-1|TRBD2
CASSLGGSEREGWNEQFF
TGCGCCAGCAGCTTGGGGGGTTCGGAGCGGGAGGGCTGGAATGAGCAGTTCTTC
>TRBJ1-1|13|-|TRBV5-1|TRBD1
CASRPGGNTEAFF
TGCGCCAGCAGACCAGGGGGCAACACTGAAGCTTTCTTT
>TRBJ2-7|12|once|TRBV6-4|-
CASSGESGEQYF
TGTGCCAGCAGTGGCGAGTCCGGCGAGCAGTACTTC
>TRBJ2-1|13|few|TRBV11-2|-
CASSRTWRNEQFF
TGTGCCAGCAGTAGAACCTGGAGGAATGAGCAGTTCTTC
>TRBJ2-7|12|-|TRBV6-5|TRBD1
CASSLDRDEQYF
TGTGCCAGCAGCCTGGACAGGGACGAGCAGTACTTC
>TRBJ1-4|17|-|TRBV29-1|TRBD1
CSVEDQAGGSANEKLFF
TGCAGCGTTGAAGATCAGGCAGGGGGCTCGGCTAATGAAAAACTGTTTTTT
>TRBJ2-5|13|-|TRBV5-4|-
CASSSSRAETQYF
TGTGCCAGCAGCTCCAGCAGGGCAGAGACCCAGTACTTC
>TRBJ1-1|13|-|TRBV29-1|TRBD1
CSVVQLDRVEAFF
TGCAGCGTTGTCCAATTGGACAGGGTTGAAGCTTTCTTT
>TRBJ2-3|15|-|TRBV7-9|TRBD2
CASSRLAGVADTQYF
TGTGCCAGCAGCCGACTAGCGGGAGTGGCAGATACGCAGTATTTT
>TRBJ2-5|15|-|TRBV7-2|TRBD2
CASDSSSGTQETQYF
TGTGCCAGCGACTCTTCTAGCGGAACACAAGAGACCCAGTACTTC
>TRBJ2-1|11|-|TRBV20-1|-
CSGPSYNEQFF
TGCAGTGGGCCCTCCTACAATGAGCAGTTCTTC
>TRBJ1-5|15|-|TRBV4-1|TRBD1
CASSQGGQGNQPQHF
TGCGCCAGCAGCCAAGGCGGACAGGGGAATCAGCCCCAGCATTTT
>TRBJ2-7|13|-|TRBV11-3|-
CASSLGYSYEQYF
TGTGCCAGCAGCCTCGGGTACTCCTACGAGCAGTACTTC
>TRBJ2-2|14|-|TRBV25-1|TRBD1
CASSPGQYTGELFF
TGTGCCAGCAGCCCGGGACAGTACACCGGGGAGCTGTTTTTT
>TRBJ2-7|13|-|TRBV11-3|-
CASSPGQIYEQYF
TGTGCCAGCAGCCCGGGACAAATCTACGAGCAGTACTTC
>TRBJ1-1|13|-|TRBV15|-
CATSRDAGTEAFF
TGTGCCACCAGCAGAGACGCGGGAACTGAAGCTTTCTTT
>TRBJ2-3|14|-|TRBV30|TRBD2
CAWTRLADTDTQYF
TGTGCCTGGACCAGACTAGCGGATACAGATACGCAGTATTTT
>TRBJ1-1|15|-|TRBV11-3|-
CASSPLYGESTEAFF
TGTGCCAGCAGCCCCCTTTACGGGGAGTCCACTGAAGCTTTCTTT
>TRBJ2-1|16|-|TRBV6-1|-
CASSEAFHRDYNEQFF
TGTGCCAGCAGTGAAGCATTCCACAGGGACTACAATGAGCAGTTCTTC
>TRBJ2-1|13|-|TRBV6-6|-
CASTGSSYNEQFF
TGTGCCAGCACTGGGAGCTCCTACAATGAGCAGTTCTTC
>TRBJ2-7|16|-|TRBV5-6|TRBD2
CASSSGLAGTLYEQYF
TGTGCCAGCAGCTCCGGACTAGCGGGAACTCTCTACGAGCAGTACTTC
>TRBJ2-5|17|-|TRBV7-2|TRBD2
CASSLGSGTRSQETQYF
TGTGCCAGCAGCCTTGGCTCCGGGACTAGAAGCCAAGAGACCCAGTACTTC
>TRBJ2-4|15|few|TRBV7-9|-
CASSLVVGSVDIQYF
TGTGCCAGCAGCTTAGTGGTGGGCAGTGTGGACATTCAGTACTTC
>TRBJ2-1|11|-|TRBV7-2|-
CASSSTNEQFF
TGTGCCAGCAGCTCTACTAATGAGCAGTTCTTC
>TRBJ2-2|14|-|TRBV6-1|TRBD2
CASKTSGNTGKLFF
TGTGCCAGCAAAACTAGCGGGAACACCGGGAAGCTGTTTTTT
>TRBJ2-1|17|-|TRBV5-1|TRBD2
CASSLSLAGAGRNEQFF
TGCGCCAGCAGCTTGTCATTAGCGGGAGCCGGGAGGAATGAGCAGTTCTTC
>TRBJ1-2|14|-|TRBV5-6|-
CASSFMGGSDGYTF
TGTGCCAGCAGCTTTATGGGGGGGTCTGATGGCTACACCTTC
>TRBJ2-2|15|-|TRBV5-1|-
CASSLFSGRTGELFF
TGCGCCAGCAGCTTGTTTTCAGGGCGGACCGGGGAGCTGTTTTTT
>TRBJ2-7|18|-|TRBV18|TRBD2
CASSAVGTSGRSSYEQYF
TGCGCCAGCTCGGCGGTCGGGACTAGCGGGAGGAGCTCCTACGAGCAGTACTTC
>TRBJ1-6|15|once|TRBV30|-
CALGGDYSYNSPLHF
TGTGCCCTTGGCGGGGACTACTCCTATAATTCACCCCTCCACTTT
>TRBJ2-7|14|-|TRBV2|-
CASLVALNSYEQYF
TGTGCCAGCTTGGTAGCGTTAAACTCCTACGAGCAGTACTTC